This TCR beta chain comes out of a study of shared clonotypes between healthy human individuals. Every one of the donors was a Caucasian adult that lived in Nashville, Tennessee. The CDR3 spans 17 residues. V dropped 1 base and J dropped 3 bases, with 17 bases sitting between them. In germline, CDR1 is SGHNT, CDR2 YYREEE (reference sequence). Across several immunoSEQ plates, the genomic DNA of each subset was split evenly. In the source study's methods: Filtering was not the same, since immunoSEQ gave junction-only sequences without quality scores. Sequenced by immunoSEQ multiplex PCR; TCRdb stores in-frame clones only, minus some. V and J calls and clone size come straight from that table; D and trimming were deduced from the DNA. This sample has about half a million clones, with around four fifths found just once.

This chain connects TRBV5-4 to TRBJ1-5; maybe TRBD1 (6 bases). The material sequenced was PBMCs. The sequence was obtained from a middle-aged woman in good health. Some clones in this sample may be carry-over from other donors' samples. In DNA, the CDR3 is TGTGCCAGCAGCTTGTATGGCAGGACAGCCCACAATCAGCCCCAGCATTTT. Encoded protein: CASSLYGRTAHNQPQHF.